This TCR beta chain was sequenced in a study of shared clonotypes between healthy human individuals. Clones were sequenced by immunoSEQ multiplex PCR, and TCRdb holds only the in-frame ones, with some missing. This table has more than 2,000,000 clones, around nine tenths appearing once. The CDR3 loop spans 15 amino acids. CDR1 is MRHNA, CDR2 SNTAGT, per germline. The germline V and J ends were trimmed by 5 bases and 2 bases, with 12 bases remaining between them. Sequencing was carried out using naive CD4+ T cells sorted from blood. The subset denotes: CD45RA+ positively selected. This sequence originates from a man younger than 35 in good health. The chain uses TRBV6-4 and TRBJ2-2, with D possibly being TRBD1 (5 bases). CDR3 DNA sequence: TGTGCCAGCAGTATGACAGACTTAAACACCGGGGAGCTGTTTTTT. Its translation: CASSMTDLNTGELFF.